The next 8 T cell receptor beta chains were all read from a single sample in a study of molecular identifiers for immune sequencing clone quantification. TCRdb re-analysed the PCR reads in MiXCR, keeping a single row per CDR3 protein. The repertoire holds 70,000 to 90,000 distinct CDR3 sequences, with 21% as singletons. Sequenced sample: naive CD8+ T cells from blood, with Jurkat cell RNA spiked in. The sample's subset: FACS-sorted CD8+CD4-CCR7+CD45RA+ naive T cells. The origin of the receptors is a human donor in good health. Some libraries in this study had Jurkat cell RNA spiked in.

V is TRBV27 and J is TRBJ2-3; D is unresolved. Per the germline V gene, CDR1 is MNHEY and CDR2 is SMNVEV (reference sequence). The CDR3 is made up of 13 amino acids. V lost 6 bases and J lost 5, with 12 bases in between. The CDR3 reads CASSLTPRDTQYF. CDR3 nucleotide sequence: TGTGCCAGCAGCCTGACTCCGCGAGATACGCAGTATTTT.

The sample holds a few counts of this clonotype. Here the CDR3 reads CSARGRSSYEQYF. Here the CDR3 DNA reads TGCAGTGCTAGAGGCAGGAGCTCCTACGAGCAGTACTTC. The chain employs TRBV20-1 and TRBJ2-7; D is unresolved. CDR3 length equals 13 residues. Germline V gene data show CDR1 as DFQATT and CDR2 as SNEGSKA (reference sequence). Trimming shortened V by 1 base and J by 0 bases, and 7 bases separated the two germline ends.

This clonotype came up many times. The rearrangement uses TRBV12-3 or TRBV12-4 and TRBJ1-1; D unclear. V shed 6 bases and J shed 7 bases, with 18 bases lying between them. CDR3 size: 14 residues. The CDR3 here is CASRHTLNPGEAFF. Written as DNA, the CDR3 is TGTGCCAGCAGACACACACTCAATCCCGGTGAAGCTTTCTTT.

This clonotype was seen at least ten times. The chain has TRBV30 and TRBJ2-3; 9 bases line up with TRBD1. After removal of 5 bases from V and 3 bases from J, the junction contained 0 bases not matched to a gene. Germline lookup yields CDR1 GTSNPN and CDR2 SVGIG (reference sequence). The CDR3 extends over 12 amino acids. The CDR3 is CAWDRGTDTQYF. DNA of the CDR3: TGTGCCTGGGACAGGGGGACAGATACGCAGTATTTT.

Ten or more counts support this clonotype. The CDR3 region has the DNA TGCGCCAGCAGCCAAGATCCCCGGGGATTAGATCCAGATACGCAGTATTTT. Encoded protein: CASSQDPRGLDPDTQYF. The rearrangement joins TRBV4-3 to TRBJ2-3; D might be TRBD2 (5 bases). The CDR3 sequence is 17 residues long. Germline loops: CDR1 LGHNA, CDR2 YSLEER. V was pared by 0 bases and J by 4 bases, with 17 bases between.

This clonotype has just one count. A read error may be the cause here, since a much bigger clone is one base away. Because the CDR3 is missing its conserved closing phenylalanine or tryptophan, this is likely a read error. This chain links TRBV9 with TRBJ2-2, with D possibly being TRBD2 (6 bases). The CDR3 extends over 15 amino acids. Germline loops: CDR1 SGDLS, CDR2 YYNGEE. The V and J ends lost 0 bases and 5 bases respectively, with 11 bases between them. CDR3 in DNA: TGTGCCAGCAGCGTAGGAGGAGGGGCTACCGGGGAGCTGTTTATT. Translated, it gives CASSVGGGATGELFI.

This clonotype was detected many times. J is TRBJ2-5 and V is TRBV6-1, with D hard to call. CDR3 length equals 18 residues. Germline V gene sequence: CDR1 MNHNS, CDR2 SASEGT. Trimming shortened V by 5 bases and J by 5 bases, and 27 bases separated the two germline ends. CDR3 loop: CASSSPYSEGQLRETQYF. The DNA for the CDR3 is TGTGCCAGCAGTAGCCCCTATAGTGAAGGCCAACTACGCGAGACCCAGTACTTC.

This clonotype was seen ten or more times. The chain carries TRBV7-2 and TRBJ2-1; 9 bases fit TRBD1. The length of the CDR3 is 13 residues. Germline values: CDR1 SGHTA, CDR2 FQGNSA. Trimming took 3 bases from V and 9 from J; bases not matched to a gene: 3. The DNA of the CDR3 is TGTGCCAGCAGCTTGGGGACAGGGCTTGAGCAGTTCTTC. Translation: CASSLGTGLEQFF.